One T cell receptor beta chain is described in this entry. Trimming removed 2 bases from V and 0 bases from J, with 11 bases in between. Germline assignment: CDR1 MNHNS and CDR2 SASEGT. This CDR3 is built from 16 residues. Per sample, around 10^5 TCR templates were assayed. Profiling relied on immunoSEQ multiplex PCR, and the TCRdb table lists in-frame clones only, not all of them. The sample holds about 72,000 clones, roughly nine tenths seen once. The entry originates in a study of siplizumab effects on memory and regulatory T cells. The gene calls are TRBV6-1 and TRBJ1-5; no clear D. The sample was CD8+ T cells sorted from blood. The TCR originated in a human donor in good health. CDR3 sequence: CASSEFSPYSNQPQHF. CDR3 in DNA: TGTGCCAGCAGTGAATTCTCACCTTATAGCAATCAGCCCCAGCATTTT.